The next 9 T cell receptor beta chains were all read from a single sample in a study of cytomegalovirus exposure and HLA in healthy donors. Primers for the PCR totalled 60 Vbeta and 13 Jbeta. TCRdb's table, derived via immunoSEQ multiplex PCR, lists solely in-frame clones and lacks some. The table records tens of thousands of clones, 82% of them present only once. The sequenced material came from PBMCs. These receptors were obtained from a man aged 30 to 39 in good health and CMV-seropositive.

The V gene is TRBV9, the J gene TRBJ2-7, with a tentative D call TRBD1 (6 bases). This CDR3 is 15 amino acids long. Germline CDR1 is SGDLS and CDR2 is YYNGEE. The V and J ends lost 0 bases and 5 bases respectively, with 15 bases between them. DNA of the CDR3: TGTGCCAGCAGCGTAGGGGGGCGGGCGATGGACGAGCAGTACTTC. Translation: CASSVGGRAMDEQYF.

The chain couples TRBV5-6 to TRBJ2-7, with TRBD1 identical over 7 bases. This CDR3 contains 14 residues. The V segment lost 3 bases and the J segment 4 bases; nucleotides outside the gene matches: 7. Germline loops: CDR1 SGHDT, CDR2 YYEEEE. CDR3 in DNA: TGTGCCAGCAGCTCGGACAGGTTCACTTACGAGCAGTACTTC. Amino acids: CASSSDRFTYEQYF.

J is TRBJ2-7 and V is TRBV5-1, with a weak D call TRBD1 (5 bases). Per germline, CDR1 SGHRS and CDR2 YFSETQ. Trimming took 4 bases from V and 6 from J, leaving 11 bases between them. The CDR3 spans 12 residues. CDR3 loop: CASSRTFGEQYF. As DNA, the CDR3 is TGCGCCAGCAGCAGGACATTCGGCGAGCAGTACTTC.

This rearrangement joins TRBV28 to TRBJ1-4; TRBD1 might be the D (5 bases). Germline loops: CDR1 MDHEN, CDR2 SYDVKM. This CDR3 is built from 15 residues. The V end lost 2 bases, the J end lost 7 bases, and 14 bases lay between the germline ends. CDR3 in amino acids: CASSLAVRAFEKLFF. The CDR3 nucleotides read TGTGCCAGCAGTTTAGCGGTCAGGGCTTTTGAAAAACTGTTTTTT. Drawing the rest from reference TRBV28 and TRBJ1-4, the complete variable domain is DVKVTQSSRYLVKRTGEKVFLECVQDMDHENMFWYRQDPGLGLRLIYFSYDVKMKEKGDIPEGYSVSREKKERFSLILESASTNQTSMYLCASSLAVRAFEKLFFGSGTQLSVL.

The chain uses TRBV7-8 and TRBJ1-5, with 11 bases matching TRBD1. The germline V gene has CDR1 SGHVS and CDR2 FQNEAQ. The CDR3 length is 15 residues. The V and J ends lost 5 bases and 4 bases, in that order; junction bases with no gene match: 4. CDR3 residues: CASSDRDRGNQPQHF. The DNA of the CDR3 is TGTGCCAGCAGCGACCGGGACAGGGGGAATCAGCCCCAGCATTTT.

The chain has TRBV28 and TRBJ1-1, with D maybe TRBD1 (6 bases). The CDR3 length is 15 residues. V dropped 0 bases and J dropped 5 bases, with 13 bases sitting between them. Germline V gene lookup returns CDR1 MDHEN and CDR2 SYDVKM. The CDR3 nucleotides read TGTGCCAGCAGTTTATGGAAAGGGGGAGTAACTGAAGCTTTCTTT. Translating gives CASSLWKGGVTEAFF. Variable domain in full (rest from reference TRBV28 and TRBJ1-1): DVKVTQSSRYLVKRTGEKVFLECVQDMDHENMFWYRQDPGLGLRLIYFSYDVKMKEKGDIPEGYSVSREKKERFSLILESASTNQTSMYLCASSLWKGGVTEAFFGQGTRLTVV.

The chain links TRBV19 to TRBJ2-2; D not certain. CDR3 size: 13 residues. Trimming removed 8 bases from V and 0 bases from J, with 7 bases in between. In germline, CDR1 is LNHDA, CDR2 SQIVND (reference sequence). CDR3 amino acids: CASVVTNTGELFF. The DNA for the CDR3 is TGTGCCAGTGTTGTCACGAACACCGGGGAGCTGTTTTTT.

This clone was observed once. The sample contains more than one DNA sequence encoding this CDR3. The chain couples TRBV28 to TRBJ2-1, with 8 bases that match TRBD2. This CDR3 contains 11 residues. With 8 bases clipped from V and 9 bases from J, the junction kept 3 bases outside the gene matches. CDR1 MDHEN and CDR2 SYDVKM come from the germline V gene. The CDR3 spells CASRRGVEQFF. The CDR3 coding sequence is TGTGCCAGCCGGCGGGGGGTTGAGCAGTTCTTC.

This clone was counted once. The gene calls are TRBV7-2 and TRBJ2-1; no definite D call. This CDR3 is 13 amino acids long. V lost 2 bases, J lost 7 bases, and 9 bases lay in between. Germline V CDR1 and CDR2: SGHTA, FQGNSA. CDR3 region: CASSLQYGNEQFF. CDR3 DNA: TGTGCCAGCAGCTTACAGTACGGGAATGAGCAGTTCTTC.